This T cell receptor beta chain was captured by sequencing in a study of T cells in Graves' hyperthyroidism and ophthalmopathy (dated by TCRdb to the late 2010s). Study-level background: Peripheral blood samples were taken at initial diagnosis, before any treatment was given. A discovery cohort of about a hundred patients, 43 with Graves' ophthalmopathy and under 60 with stable Graves' hyperthyroidism, was used to find distinguishing TCR V-J signatures. Prospective prediction of ophthalmopathy was tested in an independent validation cohort consisting of 18 hyperthyroidism patients and some 15 patients who later progressed to ophthalmopathy. The 100 discovery patients were randomly split 7:3 into training and test sets. In roughly six Graves' hyperthyroidism patients, the study also compared T-cell repertoires from thyroid tissue with T-cell repertoires from blood. After blood sampling, hyperthyroidism patients were treated with methimazole at a starting dose of 30 mg daily, and ophthalmopathy patients were treated with high-dose intravenous methylprednisolone. TCR Vbeta CDR3 sequencing of 135 peripheral blood samples (roughly 41 ophthalmopathy, roughly 72 hyperthyroidism and some 17 progressor patients) is reported in the paper.

In this sample, this clonotype turned up many times. Its cognate antigen has yet to be identified. No quality values exist for individual bases; no much larger clone is one base distant. TCR beta CDR3 regions were amplified from RNA transcripts. A first-round RT-PCR of the TCR CDR3 used the HTBI primer set with the Qiagen OneStep RT-PCR kit. Libraries were constructed in a second round of multiplex PCR, after which size selection and purification were performed. Paired-end sequencing of the libraries was performed with 100 bp reads on an Illumina HiSeq2000. Regarding the original processing steps: SOAPnuke was used to process the raw data, removing reads that contained adapters or uncalled bases, had a mean Phred below 15, or lacked an exact match to the constant primer or identifier. High-quality paired reads were merged with COPE v1.2.5, and unique nucleotide sequences were defined as clonotypes. MiTCR v1.1 was used to align clonotypes to the IMGT TRBV, TRBD and TRBJ reference segments. Only V-J combinations with frequency above 0.0001, covering about 99% of repertoires, were analysed. A TCS score was defined as the ratio between F50 (clonal expansion) and ExV (chaos), using BLOSUM62-based TCRdist between CDR3 peptides within each V-J. Welch's t-statistics and random forest reduced around 550 V-J features to 10 to 15, which were used in a naive Bayes classifier (R e1071). TCRdb passed the public sequencing reads through fastp at Q25 and MiXCR, retaining productive beta sequences. Each CDR3 protein gets just one entry, which takes the most common genes and DNA from the rows behind it. The V and J calls were not made by the authors but by TCRdb's processing. The sample table holds about 340,000 distinct CDR3 sequences, of which around 20% were seen once. The ten biggest clones cover 50% of the sample.

Stable Graves' hyperthyroidism was defined as no progression to ophthalmopathy during 18 months of follow-up. Hyperthyroidism patients were newly diagnosed, with disease duration under 2 months, and aged 18 to 65 years. Patients with uncontrolled infections, other autoimmune diseases, pregnancy or lactation were excluded. Diagnoses were established on the basis of clinical symptoms, serum thyroxine and TRAb, thyroid ultrasound, and orbital computed tomography. PBMCs were isolated from more than 9 ml of fresh peripheral blood by Ficoll-Paque density gradient centrifugation. Total RNA was extracted with Trizol reagent, and quality was checked on an Agilent 2100 Bioanalyzer. From its cysteine to its phenylalanine, the CDR3 spans 13 amino acids. The sequence is cut down to CDR3 DNA, 39 bases in frame from base 1. CDR1 and CDR2 were assigned from the germline V gene (reference sequence) as DFQATT and SNEGSKA. V is clipped by 1 base and J by 0 bases, and the sequence between their germline boundaries is 7 bases long.

Study-wide conclusions, independent of this receptor: Ophthalmopathy was separated from stable hyperthyroidism by a 13 V-J signature model, with about 88% sensitivity and around 81% specificity obtained in cross-validation and 80%/75% obtained in testing. In validation, the model predicted progression to ophthalmopathy a median of around six months before onset, with over 60% sensitivity and about 72% specificity. Most expanded thyroid clonotypes (frequency above 0.001) were also detected in blood, a finding suggesting that blood repertoires may reflect thyroid immune responses. Sample size was not statistically predetermined, and blinding of investigators to group allocation was not performed.

Sequenced sample: blood. The chain links TRBV20-1 with TRBJ2-7, with the D gene call left open. The receptor's source is a woman aged 50 to 65 with Graves' hyperthyroidism. The CDR3 in this case is CSARGITSYEQYF. The DNA is as follows: TGCAGTGCTAGAGGCATTACCTCCTACGAGCAGTACTTC.